The 22 T cell receptor beta chains listed next were all sequenced from one sample in a study of siplizumab effects on memory and regulatory T cells. Sequencing was performed with immunoSEQ multiplex PCR; in TCRdb, only in-frame clones are kept and a portion is missing. Among approximately 75,000 clones listed, 93% were seen once. Sequenced sample: CD8+ T cells sorted from blood. All receptors derive from a human donor in good health.

This chain connects TRBV9 to TRBJ2-7; 9 bases line up with TRBD2. CDR1 is SGDLS and CDR2 is YYNGEE in the germline V gene. The CDR3 is 15 amino acids. V was clipped by 1 base and J by 2 bases; unmatched bases: 4. The CDR3 protein is CASSVNPSGAYEQYF. The CDR3 region has the DNA TGTGCCAGCAGCGTAAACCCTAGCGGGGCCTACGAGCAGTACTTC.

This clone appeared a single time. The rearrangement links TRBV19 to TRBJ2-1; D uncertain. V was shortened by 5 bases and J by 9 bases, with 11 bases between the two germline ends. CDR3 length: 12 amino acids. Looked up from germline, CDR1 is LNHDA and CDR2 is SQIVND (reference sequence). The CDR3 protein is CASSLPEIEQFF. The CDR3 DNA sequence: TGTGCCAGTAGTCTCCCCGAGATTGAGCAGTTCTTC.

In the case of this clone: A junction boundary mismatches the germline segment, possibly from a read error. The chain carries TRBV2 and TRBJ2-7; TRBD1 agrees at 9 bases. The CDR3 contains 12 residues. CDR1 is SNHLY and CDR2 is FYNNEI in the germline V gene. The CDR3 nucleotides read TGTGCCAGCAGGGGACAGGGTCCGGATTTGCGTTTC. Its translation is CASRGQGPDLRF.

The J gene is TRBJ1-6, the V gene TRBV5-1; the match to TRBD1 covers 7 bases. V lost 0 bases, J lost 4 bases, and 1 base stayed unmatched. Per the germline V gene, CDR1 is SGHRS and CDR2 is YFSETQ. This CDR3 region has 15 residues. In DNA, the CDR3 is TGCGCCAGCAGCTTGGAGACAGGGTATAATTCACCCCTCCACTTT. This codes for CASSLETGYNSPLHF.

The gene calls are TRBV19 and TRBJ1-2; no clear D gene. The CDR3 consists of 14 residues. With 3 bases removed from V and 6 bases from J, the gap between germline ends came to 14 bases. Germline V gene sequence: CDR1 LNHDA, CDR2 SQIVND (reference sequence). CDR3 bases: TGTGCCAGTAGTATCGGTTTTGAGGTTCATGGCTACACCTTC. This gives the protein CASSIGFEVHGYTF. Drawing the rest from reference TRBV19 and TRBJ1-2, the complete variable domain is DGGITQSPKYLFRKEGQNVTLSCEQNLNHDAMYWYRQDPGQGLRLIYYSQIVNDFQKGDIAEGYSVSREKKESFPLTVTSAQKNPTAFYLCASSIGFEVHGYTFGSGTRLTVV.

The V gene is TRBV7-3, the J gene TRBJ2-3; D may be TRBD1 or TRBD2 (5 bases each). V lost 1 base to trimming and J lost 10 bases, with 12 bases between them. Germline-derived CDR1 and CDR2 are SGHTA and FQGTGA. The CDR3 loop spans 13 amino acids. The CDR3 bases are TGTGCCAGCAGCTTAATTGAACTAGGGGCGCAGTATTTT. The encoded protein is CASSLIELGAQYF.

The rearrangement links TRBV29-1 to TRBJ1-1; 7 bases align to TRBD1. V lost 5 bases, J lost 8 bases, and 8 bases stayed unmatched. The CDR3 spans 12 residues. Germline CDR1 SQVTM, CDR2 ANQGSEA. CDR3 in DNA: TGCAGCGTTATCCGGGACAGACTCGAAGCTTTCTTT. The encoded protein is CSVIRDRLEAFF. Drawing the rest from reference TRBV29-1 and TRBJ1-1, the complete variable domain is SAVISQKPSRDICQRGTSLTIQCQVDSQVTMMFWYRQQPGQSLTLIATANQGSEATYESGFVIDKFPISRPNLTFSTLTVSNMSPEDSSIYLCSVIRDRLEAFFGQGTRLTVV.

This clone was found once. For the CDR3, the DNA is TGTGCCAGCACGCCTGGCGGCTCCTACGAGCAGTACTTC. This codes for CASTPGGSYEQYF. The chain joins TRBV7-9 to TRBJ2-7; D uncertain. The CDR3 length is 13 residues. Germline V gene sequence: CDR1 SEHNR, CDR2 FQNEAQ (reference sequence). V was pared by 7 bases and J by 0 bases, with 10 bases between.

This chain connects TRBV9 to TRBJ2-2; 12 positions match TRBD2. The CDR3 totals 12 residues. After removal of 7 bases from V and 13 bases from J, the junction contained 5 bases not matched to a gene. Germline lookup yields CDR1 SGDLS and CDR2 YYNGEE. The CDR3 coding sequence is TGTGCCAGCGGGACTAGCGGGTCGGGGCTGTTTTTT. Its protein product is CASGTSGSGLFF.

The chain joins TRBV4-1 to TRBJ1-5, with D tentatively TRBD1 (5 bases). Trimming removed 0 bases from V and 8 bases from J, with 17 bases in between. The CDR3 covers 16 residues. Germline CDR1 reads MGHRA; CDR2 reads YSYEKL. The CDR3: CASSQDVLEGSEPQHF. DNA for the CDR3: TGCGCCAGCAGCCAAGATGTGTTGGAGGGGTCTGAGCCCCAGCATTTT.

CDR3 amino acids: CASSLVPPGEAFF. CDR3 in DNA: TGTGCCAGCAGCTTAGTCCCACCAGGTGAAGCTTTCTTT. V and J are TRBV7-9 and TRBJ1-1, with D hard to call. Trimming removed 1 base from V and 7 bases from J, with 10 bases in between. Germline V gives CDR1 SEHNR, CDR2 FQNEAQ (reference sequence). The CDR3 sequence is 13 residues long.

The rearrangement uses TRBV19 and TRBJ2-3; D remains unclear. The CDR3 length is 13 residues. Trimming left V 8 bases short and J 2 bases short, with 11 bases between. Germline values: CDR1 LNHDA, CDR2 SQIVND (reference sequence). CDR3 in amino acids: CASHLSTTDTQYF. The CDR3, as DNA: TGTGCCAGTCATCTGAGTACCACAGATACGCAGTATTTT. The full variable domain, completed using reference TRBV19 and TRBJ2-3, is DGGITQSPKYLFRKEGQNVTLSCEQNLNHDAMYWYRQDPGQGLRLIYYSQIVNDFQKGDIAEGYSVSREKKESFPLTVTSAQKNPTAFYLCASHLSTTDTQYFGPGTRLTVL.

The rearrangement joins TRBV4-1 to TRBJ1-3, with 8 bases that match TRBD1. CDR1 and CDR2 (germline): MGHRA, YSYEKL. The junction had 5 bases not matched to a gene; V was cut back by 3 bases and J by 4 bases. The CDR3 length is 15 residues. Here the CDR3 DNA reads TGCGCCAGCAGCCAGGCGACAGGGGCAGGAAACACCATATATTTT. It specifies CASSQATGAGNTIYF.

The CDR3 DNA reads TGTGCCACCTATCTTGTCTCAGCCAAAAACATTCAGTACTTC. The encoded protein is CATYLVSAKNIQYF. This chain links TRBV27 with TRBJ2-4; D not resolved. The ends were cut back, 10 bases at V and 0 bases at J, with 13 bases in the middle. CDR3 length equals 14 residues. The germline gives CDR1 MNHEY, CDR2 SMNVEV (reference sequence).

J is TRBJ2-5 and V is TRBV6-5, with 11 bases that match TRBD1. Germline-derived CDR1 and CDR2 are MNHEY and SVGAGI. The trim removed 6 bases at V and 3 bases at J, leaving 3 bases unmatched. This CDR3 has 14 amino acids. The CDR3 sequence: CASSKGQGEETQYF. The DNA for the CDR3 is TGTGCCAGCAGCAAGGGACAGGGGGAAGAGACCCAGTACTTC.

The V gene is TRBV4-1, the J gene TRBJ2-1, with 8 bases lining up with TRBD2. V gave up 0 bases and J gave up 9 bases; unmatched junction bases: 7. Germline values: CDR1 MGHRA, CDR2 YSYEKL. The CDR3 covers 15 residues. The CDR3 here is CASSQEPSGFTEQFF. CDR3 coding DNA: TGCGCCAGCAGCCAAGAACCTAGCGGGTTTACTGAGCAGTTCTTC.

The DNA of the CDR3 is TGTGCCAGCAGCAAAGAGAGCGGGGGTAGCTCCTACAATGAGCAGTTCTTC. As protein: CASSKESGGSSYNEQFF. The chain links TRBV21-1 to TRBJ2-1; TRBD2 was called by the table and not checked on the DNA. TRBV21-1 is designated a pseudogene. This CDR3 has 17 residues.

V is TRBV13 and J is TRBJ1-3; D is ambiguous. Germline V gene sequence: CDR1 PRHDT, CDR2 FYEKMQ (reference sequence). This CDR3 is 13 amino acids long. Trimming stripped 0 bases from V and 4 bases from J, with 4 bases between. The CDR3 region is CASSLGQGNTIYF. CDR3 DNA sequence: TGTGCCAGCAGCTTAGGACAGGGAAACACCATATATTTT.

The chain employs TRBV20-1 and TRBJ2-7, with D unresolved. The CDR3 totals 11 residues. CDR1 and CDR2 from the germline V gene are DFQATT and SNEGSKA (reference sequence). V lost 4 bases and J 5 bases, leaving 9 bases between the germline ends. The CDR3 bases are TGCAGTGCTAAGTTCGTCGACGAGCAGTACTTC. Encoded protein: CSAKFVDEQYF.

The J gene is TRBJ1-1, the V gene TRBV19; possible D gene TRBD1, 5 bases. The CDR3 runs to 13 residues. The V end was cut by 7 bases, the J end by 3 bases, with 12 bases between. Looked up from germline, CDR1 is LNHDA and CDR2 is SQIVND (reference sequence). As DNA, the CDR3 is TGTGCCAGTACATACGGGGCCGACACTGAAGCTTTCTTT. Translating gives CASTYGADTEAFF.

In DNA form, the CDR3 reads TGTGCCAGCAGTGTAATGGGACTAGCGGGGAGCACAGATACGCAGTATTTT. This encodes CASSVMGLAGSTDTQYF. The chain recombines TRBV2 with TRBJ2-3; 13 nucleotides line up with TRBD2. The germline CDR1 and CDR2 sequences are SNHLY and FYNNEI. This CDR3 has 17 amino acids. V shed 4 bases and J 0 bases; nucleotides not matched to a gene: 4. Full variable domain (remainder filled in from reference TRBV2 and TRBJ2-3): EPEVTQTPSHQVTQMGQEVILRCVPISNHLYFYWYRQILGQKVEFLVSFYNNEISEKSEIFDDQFSVERPDGSNFTLKIRSTKLEDSAMYFCASSVMGLAGSTDTQYFGPGTRLTVL.

This clone has only one observation. This rearrangement joins TRBV4-1 to TRBJ2-1; the match to TRBD2 covers 8 bases. V lost 1 base, J lost 5 bases, and 4 bases stayed unmatched. The CDR3 has 15 amino acids. CDR1 is MGHRA, CDR2 YSYEKL, per germline. This chain's CDR3 is CASSQGGTRNNEQFF. The CDR3 DNA follows: TGCGCCAGCAGCCAAGGGGGGACTAGAAACAATGAGCAGTTCTTC.